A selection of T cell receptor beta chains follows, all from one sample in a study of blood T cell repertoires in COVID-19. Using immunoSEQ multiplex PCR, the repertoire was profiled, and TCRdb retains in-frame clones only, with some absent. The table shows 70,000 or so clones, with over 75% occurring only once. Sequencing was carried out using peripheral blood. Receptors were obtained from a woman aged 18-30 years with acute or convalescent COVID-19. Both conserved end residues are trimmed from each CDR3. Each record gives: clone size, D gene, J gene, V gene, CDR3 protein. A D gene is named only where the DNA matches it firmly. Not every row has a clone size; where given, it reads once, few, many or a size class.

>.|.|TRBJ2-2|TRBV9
ASGPRGDNTGELF
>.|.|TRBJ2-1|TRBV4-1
ASSQIPGSYNEQF
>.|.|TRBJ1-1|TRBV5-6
ASTYAENTEAF
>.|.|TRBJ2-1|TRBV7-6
ASSLVGRELHNEQF
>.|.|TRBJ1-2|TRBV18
ASSPTEYGYT
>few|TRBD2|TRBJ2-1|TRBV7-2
ASSLTGGYEQF
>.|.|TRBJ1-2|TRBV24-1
ATSDTQDMDGYT
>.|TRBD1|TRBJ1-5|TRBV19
ASSNQGQGYQPQH
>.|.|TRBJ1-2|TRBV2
ASSEGTAVYGYT
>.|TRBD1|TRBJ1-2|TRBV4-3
ASSQDLRQGGGYT
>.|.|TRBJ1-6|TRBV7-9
ASSLVAVNSPLH
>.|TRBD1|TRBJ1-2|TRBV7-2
ASSKGQAVGYGYT
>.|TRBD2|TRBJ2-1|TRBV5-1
ASSLEASSGNEQF
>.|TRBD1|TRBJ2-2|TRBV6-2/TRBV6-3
ASSSFNRGPNTGELF
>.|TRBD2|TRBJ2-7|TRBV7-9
ASSNPGTSGSTIHEQY
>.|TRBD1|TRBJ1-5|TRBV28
ASSSQTGTDNQPQH
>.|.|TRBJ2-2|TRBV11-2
ASRDGIGGELF
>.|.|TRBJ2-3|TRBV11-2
ASSRRLAESTDTQY
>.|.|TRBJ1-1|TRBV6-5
ASRHPGDGTEAF
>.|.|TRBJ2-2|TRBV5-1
ASSLLVSEGTGELF
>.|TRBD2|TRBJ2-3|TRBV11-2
ASSFTAGGYTDTQY
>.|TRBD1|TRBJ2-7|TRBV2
ASRDRGWEQY
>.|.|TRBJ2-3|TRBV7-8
ASSPRQGSADTQY
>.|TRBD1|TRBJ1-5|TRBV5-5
ASSSGQGGNQPQH
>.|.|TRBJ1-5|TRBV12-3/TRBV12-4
ASSQGIHQPQH
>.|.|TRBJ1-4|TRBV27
ASRGRGFGEKLF
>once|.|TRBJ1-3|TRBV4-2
ASSQEEEWRSSGNTIY